Below, 15 T cell receptor beta chains from the same sample are listed, as sequenced in a study of identical twins. One entry per CDR3 protein, called by TCRdb with MiXCR from the 5' RACE reads. The sample contains about 520,000 distinct CDR3 sequences, around 20% of which appear only once. This same sample was also part of a study on T cells expressing NK-cell markers.

Sequencing used CD4+ T cells sorted from blood. These receptors were obtained from a woman between 18 and 30 years old in good health.

The V and J genes are TRBV7-9 and TRBJ2-1; 12 bases align to TRBD2. J was trimmed by 7 bases and V by 8 bases; bases with no gene match: 12. The CDR3 covers 16 residues. Germline CDR1 SEHNR, CDR2 FQNEAQ (reference sequence). The CDR3 here is CASVGFGTSGFNEQFF. The DNA of the CDR3 is TGTGCCAGCGTGGGGTTCGGGACTAGCGGGTTTAATGAGCAGTTCTTC.

V gene TRBV10-3 combines with J gene TRBJ2-1, with D possibly being TRBD1 or TRBD2 (5 bases each). Germline CDR1 ENHRY, CDR2 SYGVKD. Trimming stripped 2 bases from V and 12 bases from J, with 17 bases between. The CDR3 covers 14 residues. The CDR3 DNA is TGTGCCATCAGTGAGCGGGGACGGCAGGGACGGCAGTTCTTC. This sequence encodes CAISERGRQGRQFF.

This clonotype was counted a few times. The chain links TRBV3-1 to TRBJ2-7; 10 bases agree with TRBD1. With 0 bases clipped from V and 2 bases from J, the junction kept 10 bases outside the gene matches. CDR3 length: 18 residues. The V gene's germline CDR1 is LGHDT and CDR2 YNNKEL (reference sequence). The CDR3 is CASSQEDRGRPSPYEQYF. CDR3 in DNA: TGTGCCAGCAGCCAAGAAGACAGGGGGCGCCCCTCTCCCTACGAGCAGTACTTC.

The chain uses TRBV11-2 and TRBJ1-2; 9 bases are shared with TRBD1. The CDR3 totals 17 residues. Trimming took 2 bases from V and 3 from J; bases not matched to a gene: 10. From germline, CDR1 is SGHAT and CDR2 FQNNGV. In DNA, the CDR3 is TGTGCCAGCAGCTTATCCATATCACAGGGGGCGGACTATGGCTACACCTTC. Its protein product is CASSLSISQGADYGYTF.

This clonotype was found a few times. This chain links TRBV6-5 with TRBJ1-5; no clear D. The CDR3 has 18 amino acids. Germline V gives CDR1 MNHEY, CDR2 SVGAGI. Trimming removed 2 bases at V and 4 bases at J, with 21 bases between. The CDR3 here is CASSYRGMVSASNQPQHF. The CDR3 DNA reads as TGTGCCAGCAGTTACCGCGGTATGGTAAGTGCTTCGAATCAGCCCCAGCATTTT.

This clonotype was seen only a few times. The chain employs TRBV10-1 and TRBJ1-5; no reliable D call. This CDR3 region has 11 residues. V was trimmed by 6 bases and J by 5 bases, leaving 5 bases between them. CDR1 WNHNN and CDR2 SYGVQD come from the germline V gene (reference sequence). The CDR3 region has the DNA TGCGCCAGCAGGGTCCATCAGCCCCAGCATTTT. Translating gives CASRVHQPQHF.

The chain carries TRBV15 and TRBJ2-2; D possibly corresponds to TRBD2 (6 bases). Trimming stripped 5 bases from V and 4 bases from J, with 8 bases between. The CDR3 is 13 residues long. From germline, CDR1 is LNHNV and CDR2 YYDKDF (reference sequence). Written as DNA, the CDR3 is TGTGCCACCAGCGCGGAGGGCACCGGGGAGCTGTTTTTT. As protein: CATSAEGTGELFF.

This clonotype turned up a few times. This chain joins TRBV29-1 and TRBJ2-1, with D perhaps TRBD1 (7 bases). The V gene's germline CDR1 is SQVTM and CDR2 ANQGSEA. Trimming removed 7 bases from V and 6 bases from J, with 16 bases in between. This CDR3 comprises 13 residues. The CDR3 sequence: CSGAGQSFNEQFF. The CDR3 region has the DNA TGCAGCGGGGCGGGACAGAGTTTCAATGAGCAGTTCTTC.

This clonotype was picked up a small number of times. The chain employs TRBV29-1 and TRBJ2-3; D might be TRBD2 (5 bases). Germline CDR1 SQVTM, CDR2 ANQGSEA. The CDR3 spans 12 residues. The V and J ends lost 5 bases and 0 bases respectively, with 6 bases between them. The CDR3 region is CSVRGSTDTQYF. The CDR3 DNA sequence: TGCAGCGTTCGCGGGAGCACAGATACGCAGTATTTT.

This clonotype was seen a few times. This chain uses TRBV20-1 with TRBJ2-5; TRBD1 matches 9 bases. The CDR3 consists of 13 residues. CDR1 and CDR2 (germline): DFQATT, SNEGSKA (reference sequence). J gave up 3 bases and V 6 bases, and 5 bases lay outside the gene matches. The CDR3 region is CSAARTGEETQYF. The DNA for the CDR3 is TGCAGTGCAGCTCGGACAGGGGAAGAGACCCAGTACTTC.

The sample holds a few counts of this clonotype. The chain joins TRBV12-3 or TRBV12-4 to TRBJ1-1, with 7 bases fitting TRBD1. This CDR3 contains 13 residues. The V segment lost 3 bases and the J segment 7 bases; nucleotides outside the gene matches: 5. For the CDR3, the DNA is TGTGCCAGCAGTTTTCGACAGGGAGATGAAGCTTTCTTT. This gives the protein CASSFRQGDEAFF.

This clonotype was detected once. This chain connects TRBV7-8 to TRBJ1-1, with a possible D match to TRBD1 (5 bases). V lost 2 bases to trimming and J lost 10 bases, with 17 bases between them. In germline, CDR1 is SGHVS, CDR2 FQNEAQ. There are 14 residues in the CDR3. In DNA form, the CDR3 reads TGTGCCAGCAGCTTAAAGGTAACAGACCAGGGAGCTTTCTTT. Encoded protein: CASSLKVTDQGAFF. The entire variable domain, with the rest obtained from reference TRBV7-8 and TRBJ1-1, is as follows: GAGVSQSPRYKVAKRGQDVALRCDPISGHVSLFWYQQALGQGPEFLTYFQNEAQLDKSGLPSDRFFAERPEGSVSTLKIQRTQQEDSAVYLCASSLKVTDQGAFFGQGTRLTVV.

This clonotype was found many times. The V call is TRBV12-3 or TRBV12-4, the J call TRBJ1-1, with D perhaps TRBD1 (6 bases). V lost 3 bases to trimming and J lost 10 bases, with 12 bases between them. This CDR3 has 12 residues. Here the CDR3 reads CASSLGGRLAFF. DNA for the CDR3: TGTGCCAGCAGTTTGGGGGGGCGCTTAGCTTTCTTT.

This clonotype was seen a handful of times. This rearrangement joins TRBV5-1 to TRBJ2-3; no definite D call. This CDR3 has 14 residues. Germline loops: CDR1 SGHRS, CDR2 YFSETQ. The V end was cut by 4 bases, the J end by 6 bases, with 15 bases between. CDR3 in amino acids: CASSGVKPSDTQYF. As DNA, the CDR3 is TGCGCCAGCAGCGGGGTTAAACCGAGCGATACGCAGTATTTT.

This rearrangement joins TRBV29-1 to TRBJ2-1; 10 bases fit TRBD2. V lost 6 bases to trimming and J lost 10 bases; unmatched junction nucleotides: 12. Germline-derived CDR1 and CDR2 are SQVTM and ANQGSEA. The CDR3 sequence is 14 residues long. This chain's CDR3 is CSVETSGGALEQFF. CDR3 nucleotides: TGCAGCGTCGAGACCAGCGGGGGGGCCCTCGAGCAGTTCTTC.